This TCR beta chain was retrieved from a study of regulatory T cells in long-lasting Graves disease. Library construction for TCR beta used iRepertoire HTBI primers and Arm-PCR of CDR3 regions. In the original processing: Among the samples, around 60 TRBV and around 13 TRBJ segments were identified. TCRdb used MiXCR to reprocess the multiplex PCR reads, holding one entry per CDR3 protein. The V and J calls reflect TCRdb's pipeline rather than the authors' work. Counted here are around 500,000 distinct CDR3 sequences, less than 15% occurring once; the ten biggest clones make up roughly 10%. As concerns this clonotype: The target antigen is unknown.

Noted time point: newly diagnosed GD, antithyroid drugs for less than 3 months. Construction of the TCR library relied on RNA isolated from PBMCs. Study-wide results and limits: Persistent Graves' patients showed reduced TCR diversity versus newly diagnosed patients.

This sample also belongs to another study, concerning T cells in Graves' hyperthyroidism and ophthalmopathy. From that report: Ophthalmopathy was model-predicted a median around seven months pre-onset.

The input for sequencing was peripheral blood mononuclear cells (PBMCs), taken at new diagnosis, from a patient treated with antithyroid drugs. This TCR derives from a man younger than 45 with Graves disease.

The CDR3 DNA reads as TGTGCCAGCAGTTTCAGGACAGAAAGTGAGCAGTTCTTC. This codes for CASSFRTESEQFF. The gene calls are TRBV12-3 or TRBV12-4 and TRBJ2-1, with D tentatively TRBD1 (6 bases). This CDR3 is built from 13 residues. V dropped 3 bases and J dropped 9 bases, with 12 bases sitting between them.